Below are 3 T cell receptor beta chains sequenced from a single sample in a study of blood T cell repertoires in COVID-19. Method: immunoSEQ multiplex PCR; TCRdb's copy keeps in-frame clones and lacks some. Of 200,000 to 250,000 clones listed, approximately 80% are singletons. Source material: peripheral blood. These receptors all come from a man aged 45-65 years with active or convalescent COVID-19.

This chain links TRBV18 with TRBJ2-1; TRBD2 agrees at 14 bases. V was pared by 3 bases and J by 7 bases, with 8 bases of the junction left unmatched. CDR1 is KGHSH and CDR2 is LQKENI in the germline V gene. This CDR3 is 17 amino acids long. The CDR3 nucleotides are TGTGCCAGCTCACCGACTAGCGGGAGGGCGGGATTGAATGAGCAGTTCTTC. Its translation is CASSPTSGRAGLNEQFF.

This rearrangement joins TRBV21-1 to TRBJ2-7; TRBD1, as called in the table, went unchecked against the DNA. TRBV21-1 is termed a pseudogene. The CDR3 extends over 15 amino acids. The CDR3 sequence is CASSNGTISSYEQYF. The CDR3 coding sequence is TGTGCCAGCAGCAATGGGACAATAAGCTCCTACGAGCAGTACTTC.

The J gene is TRBJ2-7, the V gene TRBV27; D possibly corresponds to TRBD1 (5 bases). This CDR3 is built from 12 residues. Trimming cost V 1 base and J 6 bases, with 7 bases left between them. In germline, CDR1 is MNHEY, CDR2 SMNVEV (reference sequence). The CDR3 DNA follows: TGTGCCAGCAGTTTATTAGGGGCCGAGCAGTACTTC. Its protein is CASSLLGAEQYF.